Presented here are 32 T cell receptor beta chains from one specimen sequenced in a study of shared clonotypes between healthy human individuals. The protocol was immunoSEQ multiplex PCR, while the TCRdb copy is restricted to in-frame clones and leaves out a portion. The sample carries about 2,200,000 clones, 90% to 95% recorded once. Naivety among CD8 cells was defined by CD45RO negativity and positive CCR7 selection, thereby excluding terminally differentiated effector memory CD45RA+ cells. The material sequenced was naive CD8+ T cells from PBMCs. The receptor source for this set is a man aged 18 to 29 in good health. Some clones in this sample may be carry-over from other donors' samples.

Notes on this clone: Other DNA sequences within the sample encode an identical CDR3. The chain has TRBV6-5 and TRBJ1-1, with D maybe TRBD1 (5 bases). The germline CDR1 and CDR2 sequences are MNHEY and SVGAGI. The CDR3 has 15 residues. The germline V and J ends were trimmed by 0 bases and 4 bases, with 12 bases remaining between them. Here the CDR3 reads CASSYSGGGVTEAFF. Written as DNA, the CDR3 is TGTGCCAGCAGTTACTCGGGGGGTGGGGTCACTGAAGCTTTCTTT.

This chain joins TRBV27 and TRBJ2-7; perhaps TRBD1 as D (6 bases). The CDR3 runs 14 residues. Trimming shortened V by 6 bases and J by 2 bases, and 14 bases separated the two germline ends. Germline V gene sequence: CDR1 MNHEY, CDR2 SMNVEV (reference sequence). Here the CDR3 reads CASSTGSLAYEQYF. The CDR3 DNA is TGTGCCAGCAGCACAGGGTCTTTGGCCTACGAGCAGTACTTC.

For this clone: At the DNA level, this CDR3 is encoded by other sequences in the same sample as well. The rearrangement uses TRBV27 and TRBJ2-7, with D perhaps TRBD2 (6 bases). Trimming cost V 2 bases and J 3 bases, with 8 bases left between them. CDR1 and CDR2 (germline): MNHEY, SMNVEV (reference sequence). The CDR3 sequence is 13 residues long. CDR3 nucleotide sequence: TGTGCCAGCAGTTTAGGGGGGAGCTACGAGCAGTACTTC. This codes for CASSLGGSYEQYF.

The chain uses TRBV28 and TRBJ2-7; 10 nucleotides line up with TRBD2. The CDR3 sequence is 20 residues long. V shed 5 bases and J 0 bases; nucleotides not matched to a gene: 19. Germline CDR1 reads MDHEN; CDR2 reads SYDVKM. The CDR3 DNA is TGTGCCAGCAGTCCGGTTAAACTCACTAGCGGGACAATGGGCTCCTACGAGCAGTACTTC. Its protein is CASSPVKLTSGTMGSYEQYF.

About this clone itself: Other DNA sequences in the sample encode the same CDR3. CDR3 DNA sequence: TGTGCCTGGAGTGTAGTTCAGGGTACTGAAGCTTTCTTT. It translates to CAWSVVQGTEAFF. This sequence joins TRBV30 and TRBJ1-1; tentative D call: TRBD1 (5 bases). The V gene lost 0 bases and the J gene lost 5 bases, with 10 bases spanning the gap. The CDR3 is made up of 13 amino acids. CDR1 and CDR2 (germline): GTSNPN, SVGIG (reference sequence).

This chain joins TRBV5-1 and TRBJ2-7, with D perhaps TRBD1 (6 bases). V lost 4 bases, J lost 0 bases, and 17 bases lay in between. Germline V gene sequence: CDR1 SGHRS, CDR2 YFSETQ. The length of the CDR3 is 16 residues. DNA for the CDR3: TGCGCCAGCAGCCCGCCCGGACAGCGCAGCTCCTACGAGCAGTACTTC. As protein: CASSPPGQRSSYEQYF.

A remark on this clone: Other DNA variants within this sample encode the same CDR3. This rearrangement joins TRBV5-6 to TRBJ1-3, with TRBD1 identical over 7 bases. Germline assignment: CDR1 SGHDT and CDR2 YYEEEE. The CDR3 has 14 amino acids. The V segment lost 0 bases and the J segment 3 bases; nucleotides outside the gene matches: 0. CDR3 loop: CASSLGDSGNTIYF. In nucleotides, the CDR3 is TGTGCCAGCAGCTTGGGGGACAGTGGAAACACCATATATTTT. The whole variable domain, remainder taken from reference TRBV5-6 and TRBJ1-3, is DAGVTQSPTHLIKTRGQQVTLRCSPKSGHDTVSWYQQALGQGPQFIFQYYEEEERQRGNFPDRFSGHQFPNYSSELNVNALLLGDSALYLCASSLGDSGNTIYFGEGSWLTVV.

The genes are TRBV28 and TRBJ2-2, with a weak D call TRBD2 (5 bases). Trimming took off 4 bases at V and 5 bases at J, with 11 bases between the two ends. Germline loops: CDR1 MDHEN, CDR2 SYDVKM. The CDR3 has 14 amino acids. CDR3: CASSYLRGTGELFF. The CDR3, as DNA: TGTGCCAGCAGTTACCTCCGGGGAACCGGGGAGCTGTTTTTT.

The J gene is TRBJ2-7, the V gene TRBV11-2, with TRBD2 identical over 10 bases. Germline CDR1 and CDR2: SGHAT and FQNNGV. The CDR3 spans 14 residues. V shed 5 bases and J 3 bases; nucleotides not matched to a gene: 4. The CDR3 region has the DNA TGTGCCAGCAGCACCTGGACTAGCGGCTACGAGCAGTACTTC. This translates into CASSTWTSGYEQYF.

In this sample, this clone turned up once. This chain joins TRBV2 and TRBJ2-3; the match to TRBD1 covers 7 bases. CDR1 and CDR2 (germline): SNHLY, FYNNEI. The trim removed 6 bases at V and 3 bases at J, leaving 3 bases unmatched. The CDR3 extends over 13 amino acids. The CDR3 reads CASRSRGTDTQYF. The CDR3 bases are TGTGCCAGCAGGAGCAGGGGGACAGATACGCAGTATTTT.

The rearrangement links TRBV28 to TRBJ2-2; TRBD2 might be the D (6 bases). The CDR3 spans 17 residues. The germline CDR1 and CDR2 sequences are MDHEN and SYDVKM. Trimming left V 0 bases short and J 0 bases short, with 11 bases between. CDR3 nucleotides: TGTGCCAGCAGTTTATGGGGCGGGACCGCGAACACCGGGGAGCTGTTTTTT. Protein product: CASSLWGGTANTGELFF.

The genes are TRBV9 and TRBJ2-2; 7 positions agree with TRBD2. The V and J ends lost 3 bases and 6 bases, in that order; junction bases with no gene match: 8. Germline V gives CDR1 SGDLS, CDR2 YYNGEE. The length of the CDR3 is 15 residues. CDR3 nucleotides: TGTGCCAGCAGCGGACTAGCCAATAGCCCCGGGGAGCTGTTTTTT. Translated, it gives CASSGLANSPGELFF.

The chain recombines TRBV11-2 with TRBJ1-1; maybe TRBD1 (5 bases). The CDR3 has 18 amino acids. Germline lookup yields CDR1 SGHAT and CDR2 FQNNGV. V was shortened by 4 bases and J by 0 bases, with 21 bases between the two germline ends. The CDR3 loop is CASSSVLKPDRLNTEAFF. DNA for the CDR3: TGTGCCAGCAGCTCCGTACTAAAACCTGACAGACTGAACACTGAAGCTTTCTTT.

CDR3 bases: TGTGCCAGCAGCTGGGCGGGAGGAGGGGACGAGCAGTACTTC. It translates to CASSWAGGGDEQYF. The genes are TRBV5-5 and TRBJ2-7; 8 bases match TRBD2. This CDR3 has 14 residues. J was trimmed by 5 bases and V by 3 bases; bases with no gene match: 7. Germline assignment: CDR1 SGHKS and CDR2 YYEKEE (reference sequence).

This chain uses TRBV19 with TRBJ2-7; 10 bases line up with TRBD1. This CDR3 region has 16 residues. V lost 3 bases and J lost 6; bases outside the gene matches: 11. The germline V gene has CDR1 LNHDA and CDR2 SQIVND (reference sequence). For the CDR3, the DNA is TGTGCCAGTAGTATCTCTTCCGGGACAGGGGTGGGCGAGCAGTACTTC. Translating gives CASSISSGTGVGEQYF.

About this clone itself: The sample holds other DNA sequences that translate to the same CDR3. The chain recombines TRBV18 with TRBJ2-7; TRBD2 aligns across 8 bases. Germline CDR1 KGHSH, CDR2 LQKENI. Germline trimming cut 3 bases from V and 1 base from J; bases unmatched to any gene: 5. The CDR3 is made up of 15 amino acids. The CDR3 DNA is TGTGCCAGCTCACCGGAGCGGGGGTCTTCCTACGAGCAGTACTTC. This codes for CASSPERGSSYEQYF.

Comment on this clone: This CDR3 is also generated by other DNA sequences in the sample. The gene calls are TRBV29-1 and TRBJ2-7, with TRBD2 matching 7 bases. V was clipped by 4 bases and J by 2 bases; unmatched bases: 5. The CDR3 covers 13 residues. CDR1 and CDR2 from the germline V gene are SQVTM and ANQGSEA. The DNA of the CDR3 is TGCAGCGTTGGAGGCGGGAGTACCTACGAGCAGTACTTC. Protein sequence: CSVGGGSTYEQYF.

The chain has TRBV5-1 and TRBJ2-1; 9 bases align to TRBD2. This CDR3 is 18 amino acids long. Germline CDR1 SGHRS, CDR2 YFSETQ. V shed 0 bases, J shed 4 bases, and the junction held 11 bases outside the gene matches. The CDR3 sequence is CASSLVAGGPPEYNEQFF. The CDR3 DNA sequence: TGCGCCAGCAGCTTGGTTGCGGGAGGGCCCCCAGAGTACAATGAGCAGTTCTTC.

The chain joins TRBV27 to TRBJ2-3; a possible D gene is TRBD2 (6 bases). In germline, CDR1 is MNHEY, CDR2 SMNVEV (reference sequence). The CDR3 consists of 17 residues. Trimming removed 4 bases from V and 4 bases from J, with 21 bases in between. The CDR3 is CASSSPLSGRSADTQYF. CDR3 DNA: TGTGCCAGCAGTTCCCCCTTGTCAGGGAGGAGTGCAGATACGCAGTATTTT.

The V gene is TRBV27, the J gene TRBJ2-3, with 10 bases identical to TRBD2. V was clipped by 3 bases and J by 3 bases; unmatched bases: 3. The CDR3 is made up of 15 amino acids. Germline loops: CDR1 MNHEY, CDR2 SMNVEV (reference sequence). This CDR3 reads CASSFSSGRTDTQYF. The CDR3 coding sequence is TGTGCCAGCAGTTTTAGTAGCGGGAGGACAGATACGCAGTATTTT.

The chain carries TRBV2 and TRBJ2-7; D gene ambiguous. The CDR3 has 12 residues. Germline-derived CDR1 and CDR2 are SNHLY and FYNNEI. V shed 6 bases and J shed 4 bases, with 10 bases lying between them. CDR3 region: CASSQGLYEQYF. In DNA form, the CDR3 reads TGTGCCAGCAGCCAAGGGTTGTACGAGCAGTACTTC. The full variable domain, rest sourced from reference TRBV2 and TRBJ2-7, is EPEVTQTPSHQVTQMGQEVILRCVPISNHLYFYWYRQILGQKVEFLVSFYNNEISEKSEIFDDQFSVERPDGSNFTLKIRSTKLEDSAMYFCASSQGLYEQYFGPGTRLTVT.

The chain links TRBV4-3 to TRBJ2-2; D is perhaps TRBD2 (7 bases). CDR1 is LGHNA and CDR2 is YSLEER in the germline V gene. V was cut by 3 bases and J by 6 bases, with 17 bases left in between. The CDR3 is 16 amino acids. For the CDR3, the DNA is TGCGCCAGCAGCCAGGAGGGGGGGTTCCAGGCCGGGGAGCTGTTTTTT. Amino acid sequence: CASSQEGGFQAGELFF.

CDR3 DNA: TGTGCGACCTCATCAAATGCCCAGACATCCTACGAGCAGTACTTC. Translating it yields CATSSNAQTSYEQYF. The chain combines TRBV5-5 with TRBJ2-7; D is unresolved. The CDR3 is 15 amino acids. From germline, CDR1 is SGHKS and CDR2 YYEKEE (reference sequence).

The genes are TRBV4-1 and TRBJ1-5; D gene uncertain. Germline V lookup: CDR1 MGHRA, CDR2 YSYEKL. The CDR3 is 15 amino acids. With 1 base removed from V and 5 bases from J, the gap between germline ends came to 12 bases. In DNA form, the CDR3 reads TGCGCCAGCAGCCAAGCGCAATCGAGCGATCAGCCCCAGCATTTT. Protein sequence: CASSQAQSSDQPQHF.

For this clone: Other nucleotide sequences in the sample specify the same CDR3. The CDR3 DNA reads as TGCGCCAGCAGCTTAAGGACAGGGGGCTACGAGCAGTACTTC. Encoded protein: CASSLRTGGYEQYF. The chain recombines TRBV5-1 with TRBJ2-7; TRBD1 aligns across 10 bases. From germline, CDR1 is SGHRS and CDR2 YFSETQ. The CDR3 is 14 residues long. V lost 2 bases to trimming and J lost 3 bases; unmatched junction nucleotides: 2.

This rearrangement joins TRBV28 to TRBJ2-3; 8 positions match TRBD2. The ends lost 6 bases at V and 1 base at J; junction bases unmatched: 6. The germline V gene encodes CDR1 MDHEN and CDR2 SYDVKM. This CDR3 has 15 amino acids. In DNA, the CDR3 is TGTGCCAGCAGCAGGACTAGCAGGGGCACAGATACGCAGTATTTT. Its protein is CASSRTSRGTDTQYF.

This clone was detected only once. This rearrangement joins TRBV11-2 to TRBJ2-1, with D hard to call. The germline V and J ends were trimmed by 5 bases and 6 bases, with 17 bases remaining between them. This CDR3 has 15 residues. The germline V gene has CDR1 SGHAT and CDR2 FQNNGV. CDR3 residues: CASSPLLGGINEQFF. In nucleotides, the CDR3 is TGTGCCAGCAGCCCACTGTTGGGCGGAATCAATGAGCAGTTCTTC.

The gene calls are TRBV19 and TRBJ2-7; 7 bases line up with TRBD1. J lost 5 bases, V lost 1 base, and 8 bases had no gene match. Germline CDR1 and CDR2: LNHDA and SQIVND (reference sequence). CDR3 length equals 15 residues. The DNA of the CDR3 is TGTGCCAGTAGTATAGGGTCCAGGGGGTCCAACGAGCAGTACTTC. This codes for CASSIGSRGSNEQYF.

The chain has TRBV27 and TRBJ1-2, with TRBD1 as a possible D gene (6 bases). Germline assignment: CDR1 MNHEY and CDR2 SMNVEV (reference sequence). Trimming removed 6 bases from V and 1 base from J, with 12 bases in between. This CDR3 comprises 14 residues. The chain's CDR3 is CASSVTGGNYGYTF. The CDR3 bases are TGTGCCAGCAGCGTGACAGGAGGTAACTATGGCTACACCTTC.

The chain uses TRBV15 and TRBJ1-1; D possibly corresponds to TRBD1 (5 bases). Between the trimmed V and J ends, which lost 0 bases and 4 bases, there was a span of 9 bases. Germline loops: CDR1 LNHNV, CDR2 YYDKDF (reference sequence). The CDR3 runs to 14 residues. CDR3 protein: CATSRDDRGTEAFF. CDR3 coding DNA: TGTGCCACCAGCAGAGATGATAGGGGCACTGAAGCTTTCTTT.

The chain recombines TRBV28 with TRBJ2-7; perhaps TRBD1 as D (5 bases). The ends were cut back, 4 bases at V and 3 bases at J, with 13 bases in the middle. The germline CDR1 and CDR2 sequences are MDHEN and SYDVKM. The CDR3 totals 14 residues. The CDR3 spells CASSSPYQGYEQYF. CDR3 DNA: TGTGCCAGCAGTTCCCCCTACCAGGGCTACGAGCAGTACTTC.

The chain joins TRBV27 to TRBJ1-5; a possible D gene is TRBD1 (6 bases). Germline V gene lookup returns CDR1 MNHEY and CDR2 SMNVEV (reference sequence). There are 19 residues in the CDR3. V lost 5 bases and J 3 bases, leaving 26 bases between the germline ends. The CDR3 nucleotides are TGTGCCAGCAGTCCGACAGGAAGCGGAGTTCAGCCGGTCAATCAGCCCCAGCATTTT. Translating it yields CASSPTGSGVQPVNQPQHF.